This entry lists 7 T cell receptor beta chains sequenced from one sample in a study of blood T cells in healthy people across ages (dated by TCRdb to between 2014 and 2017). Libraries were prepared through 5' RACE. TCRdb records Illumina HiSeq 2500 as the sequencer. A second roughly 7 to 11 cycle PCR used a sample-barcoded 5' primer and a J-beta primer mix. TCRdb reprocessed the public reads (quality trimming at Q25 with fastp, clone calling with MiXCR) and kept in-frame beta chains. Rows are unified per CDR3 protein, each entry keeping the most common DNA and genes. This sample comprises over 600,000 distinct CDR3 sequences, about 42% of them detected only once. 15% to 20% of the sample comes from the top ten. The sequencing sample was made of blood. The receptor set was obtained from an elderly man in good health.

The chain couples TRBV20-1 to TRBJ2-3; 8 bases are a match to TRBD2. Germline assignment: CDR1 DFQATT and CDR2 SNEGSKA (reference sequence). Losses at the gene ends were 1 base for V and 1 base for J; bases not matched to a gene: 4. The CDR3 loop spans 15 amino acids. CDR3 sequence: CSARGLALGTDTQYF. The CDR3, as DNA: TGCAGTGCTAGAGGACTAGCGTTAGGCACAGATACGCAGTATTTT.

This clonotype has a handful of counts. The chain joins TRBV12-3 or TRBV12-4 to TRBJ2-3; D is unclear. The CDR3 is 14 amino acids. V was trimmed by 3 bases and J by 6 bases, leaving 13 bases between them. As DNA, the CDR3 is TGTGCCAGCAGTTTTGCGGTAGTCGGGGATACGCAGTATTTT. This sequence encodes CASSFAVVGDTQYF.

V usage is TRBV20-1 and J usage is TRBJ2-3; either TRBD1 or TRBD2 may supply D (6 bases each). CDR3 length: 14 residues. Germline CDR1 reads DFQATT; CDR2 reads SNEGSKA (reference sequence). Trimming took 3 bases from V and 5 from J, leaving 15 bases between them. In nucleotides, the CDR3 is TGCAGTGCTAGCACCGCAGGGGAGGTAGATACGCAGTATTTT. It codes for CSASTAGEVDTQYF.

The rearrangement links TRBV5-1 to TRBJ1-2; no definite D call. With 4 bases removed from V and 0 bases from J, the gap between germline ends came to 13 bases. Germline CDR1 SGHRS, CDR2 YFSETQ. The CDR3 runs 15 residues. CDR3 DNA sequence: TGCGCCAGCAGCCTAACGGACGGGGCTAACTATGGCTACACCTTC. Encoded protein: CASSLTDGANYGYTF.

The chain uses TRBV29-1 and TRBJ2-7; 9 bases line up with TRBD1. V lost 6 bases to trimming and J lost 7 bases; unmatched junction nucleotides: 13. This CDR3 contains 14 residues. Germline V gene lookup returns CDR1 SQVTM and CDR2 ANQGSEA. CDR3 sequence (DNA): TGCAGCGTGGTACAGGGGGCGGGGTACAATGAGCAGTACTTC. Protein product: CSVVQGAGYNEQYF.

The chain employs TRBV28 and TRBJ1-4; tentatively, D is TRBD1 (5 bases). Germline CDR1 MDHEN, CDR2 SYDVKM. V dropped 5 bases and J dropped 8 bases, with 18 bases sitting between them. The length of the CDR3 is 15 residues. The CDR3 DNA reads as TGTGCCAGCAGTATTATCGCAGGGAATAGGGAAAAACTGTTTTTT. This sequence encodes CASSIIAGNREKLFF.

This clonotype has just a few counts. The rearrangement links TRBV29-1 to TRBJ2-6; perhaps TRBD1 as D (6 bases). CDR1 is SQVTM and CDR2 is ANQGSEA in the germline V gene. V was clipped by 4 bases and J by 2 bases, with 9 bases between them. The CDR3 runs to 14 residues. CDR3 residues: CSVAGGTGANVLTF. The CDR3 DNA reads TGCAGCGTTGCTGGGGGCACTGGGGCCAACGTCCTGACTTTC. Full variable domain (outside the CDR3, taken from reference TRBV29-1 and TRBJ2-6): SAVISQKPSRDICQRGTSLTIQCQVDSQVTMMFWYRQQPGQSLTLIATANQGSEATYESGFVIDKFPISRPNLTFSTLTVSNMSPEDSSIYLCSVAGGTGANVLTFGAGSRLTVL.